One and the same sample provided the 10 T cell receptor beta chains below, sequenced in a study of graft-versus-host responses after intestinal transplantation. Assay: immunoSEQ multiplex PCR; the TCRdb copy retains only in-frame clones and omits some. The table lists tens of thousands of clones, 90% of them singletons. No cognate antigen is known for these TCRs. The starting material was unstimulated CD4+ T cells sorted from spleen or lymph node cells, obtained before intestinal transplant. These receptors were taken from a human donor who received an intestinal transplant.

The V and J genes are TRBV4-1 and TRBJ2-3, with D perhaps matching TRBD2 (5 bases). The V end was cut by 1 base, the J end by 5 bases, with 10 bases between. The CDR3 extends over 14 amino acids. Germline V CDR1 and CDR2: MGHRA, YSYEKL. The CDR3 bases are TGCGCCAGCAGCCAAGCGGCCGGACTAGATACGCAGTATTTT. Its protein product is CASSQAAGLDTQYF.

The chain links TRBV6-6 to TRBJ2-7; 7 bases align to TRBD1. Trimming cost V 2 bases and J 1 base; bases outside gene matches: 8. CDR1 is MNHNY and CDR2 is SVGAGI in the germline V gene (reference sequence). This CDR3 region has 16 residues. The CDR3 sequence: CASSYRDRVRSYEQYF. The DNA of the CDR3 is TGTGCCAGCAGTTACCGGGACAGAGTTAGATCCTACGAGCAGTACTTC.

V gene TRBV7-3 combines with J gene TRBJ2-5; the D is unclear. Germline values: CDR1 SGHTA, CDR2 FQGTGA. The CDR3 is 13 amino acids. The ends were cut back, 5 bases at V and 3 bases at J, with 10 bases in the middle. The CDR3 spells CASSRNPEETQYF. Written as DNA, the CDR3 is TGTGCCAGCAGCCGAAACCCGGAAGAGACCCAGTACTTC. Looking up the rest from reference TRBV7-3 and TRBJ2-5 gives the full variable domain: GAGVSQTPSNKVTEKGKYVELRCDPISGHTALYWYRQSLGQGPEFLIYFQGTGAADDSGLPNDRFFAVRPEGSVSTLKIQRTERGDSAVYLCASSRNPEETQYFGPGTRLLVL.

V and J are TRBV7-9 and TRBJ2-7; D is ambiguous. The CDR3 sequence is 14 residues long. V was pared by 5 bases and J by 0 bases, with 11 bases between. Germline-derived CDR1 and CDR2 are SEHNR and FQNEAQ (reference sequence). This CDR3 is CASSPHTSSYEQYF. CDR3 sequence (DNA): TGTGCCAGCAGCCCCCACACCAGCTCCTACGAGCAGTACTTC.

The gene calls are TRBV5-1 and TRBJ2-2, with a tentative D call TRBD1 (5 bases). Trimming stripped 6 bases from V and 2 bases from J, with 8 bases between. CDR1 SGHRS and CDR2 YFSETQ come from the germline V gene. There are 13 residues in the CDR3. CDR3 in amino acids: CASIGQNTGELFF. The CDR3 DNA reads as TGCGCCAGCATCGGACAAAACACCGGGGAGCTGTTTTTT.

CDR3 residues: CASSLVGGYGEAFF. The DNA of the CDR3 is TGTGCCAGCAGCTTGGTAGGGGGCTATGGTGAAGCTTTCTTT. The V gene is TRBV5-6, the J gene TRBJ1-1; 7 nucleotides line up with TRBD1. Germline lookup yields CDR1 SGHDT and CDR2 YYEEEE. V lost 0 bases, J lost 7 bases, and 6 bases stayed unmatched. CDR3 size: 14 residues.

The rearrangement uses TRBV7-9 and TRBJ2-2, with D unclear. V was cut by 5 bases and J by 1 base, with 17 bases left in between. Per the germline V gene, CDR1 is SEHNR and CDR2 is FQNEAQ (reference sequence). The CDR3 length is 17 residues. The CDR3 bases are TGTGCCAGCAGCCTAGGCGCCCAGGCGCGGAACACCGGGGAGCTGTTTTTT. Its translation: CASSLGAQARNTGELFF.

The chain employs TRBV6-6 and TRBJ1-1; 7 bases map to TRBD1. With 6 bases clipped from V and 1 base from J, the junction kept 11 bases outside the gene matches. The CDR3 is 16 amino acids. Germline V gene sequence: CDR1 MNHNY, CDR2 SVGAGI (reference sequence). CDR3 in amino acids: CASSPGEGAGNTEAFF. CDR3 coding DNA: TGTGCCAGCAGCCCCGGAGAGGGGGCGGGGAACACTGAAGCTTTCTTT.

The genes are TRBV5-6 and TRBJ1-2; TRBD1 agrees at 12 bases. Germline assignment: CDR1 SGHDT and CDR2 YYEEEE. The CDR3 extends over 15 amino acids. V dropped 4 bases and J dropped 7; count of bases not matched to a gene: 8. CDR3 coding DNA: TGTGCCAGCAGCCGAGACGGGACAGGGGGCACTGGCTACACCTTC. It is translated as CASSRDGTGGTGYTF.

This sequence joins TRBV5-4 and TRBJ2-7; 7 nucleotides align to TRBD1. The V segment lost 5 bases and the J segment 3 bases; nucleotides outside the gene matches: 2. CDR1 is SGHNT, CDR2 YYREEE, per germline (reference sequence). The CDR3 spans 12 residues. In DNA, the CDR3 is TGTGCCAGCAGTTGGGACAGCTACGAGCAGTACTTC. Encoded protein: CASSWDSYEQYF.